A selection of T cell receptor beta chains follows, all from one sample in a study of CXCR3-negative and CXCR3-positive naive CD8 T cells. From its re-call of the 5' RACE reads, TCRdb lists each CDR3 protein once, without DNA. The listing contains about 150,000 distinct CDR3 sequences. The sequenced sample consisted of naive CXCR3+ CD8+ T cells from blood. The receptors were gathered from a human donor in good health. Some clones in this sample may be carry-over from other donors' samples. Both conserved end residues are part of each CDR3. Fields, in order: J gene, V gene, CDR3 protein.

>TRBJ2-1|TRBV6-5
CASSWGQGLSSYNEQFF
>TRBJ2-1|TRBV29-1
CSVELAATYNEQFF
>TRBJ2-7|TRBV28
CASSLQAVTYEQYF
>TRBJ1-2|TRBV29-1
CSVEEGEGRNYGYTF
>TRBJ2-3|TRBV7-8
CASSLPGDRAGDTQYF
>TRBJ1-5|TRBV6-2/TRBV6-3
CASSYFSTGAGMPQHF
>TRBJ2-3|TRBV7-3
CASSPDSYTDTQYF
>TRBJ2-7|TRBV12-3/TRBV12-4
CASRMGSYEQYF
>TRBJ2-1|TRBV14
CASSHRVTTASYNEQFF
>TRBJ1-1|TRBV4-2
CASSQETTGGDTEAFF
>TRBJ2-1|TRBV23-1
CASSQLEEILESSYNEQFF
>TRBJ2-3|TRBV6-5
CASSYKTSGGLRDTQYF
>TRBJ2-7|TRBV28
CASSRKGYSYEQYF
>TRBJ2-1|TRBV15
CATSRLAGSSYNEQFF
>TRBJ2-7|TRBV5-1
CASSLGVTGPRQYF
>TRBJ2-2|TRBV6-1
CASHSNTGELFF
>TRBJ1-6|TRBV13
CASSRTASYNSPLHF
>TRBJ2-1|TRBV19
CASSIAGGLNEQFF
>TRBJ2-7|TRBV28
CASSLSAGSFLEQYF
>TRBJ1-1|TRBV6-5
CASSRVRVDEAFF
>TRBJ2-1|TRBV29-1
CSVEEILNEQFF
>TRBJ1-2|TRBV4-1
CASSQDGVMVVGYTF
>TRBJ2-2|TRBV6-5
CASSPGTTPGELFF
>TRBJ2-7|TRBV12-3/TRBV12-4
CASSHPGQGYYEQYF
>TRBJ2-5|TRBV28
CASSPGTGTGVQETQYF
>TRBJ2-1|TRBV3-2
CASSQSIERGGYEQFF
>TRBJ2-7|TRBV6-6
CASSYPDRAPYEQYF
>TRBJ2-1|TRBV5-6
CASATGSSYNEQFF
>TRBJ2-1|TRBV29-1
CSTMTSGSVLNEQFF
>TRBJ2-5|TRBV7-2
CASSFSSAPDPQETQYF
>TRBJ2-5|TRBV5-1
CASSFFPLLASQETQYF
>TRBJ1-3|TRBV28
CASSFHNRESSGNTIYF
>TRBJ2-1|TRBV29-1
CSVRGDNSNEQFF
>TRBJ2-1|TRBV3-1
CASSQDLAGGSYNEQFF
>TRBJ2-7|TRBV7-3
CASSLIGGSGSEQYF
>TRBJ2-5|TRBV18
CASSPEDSEETQYF
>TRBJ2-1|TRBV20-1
CSARVWAGMTYNEQFF
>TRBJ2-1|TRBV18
CASSPLREVSNEQFF
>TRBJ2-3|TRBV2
CASSEGRGASGYTQYF
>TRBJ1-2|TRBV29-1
CSVEDLRAPWLGYTF
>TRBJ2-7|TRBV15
CATSSDGGPSYEQYF